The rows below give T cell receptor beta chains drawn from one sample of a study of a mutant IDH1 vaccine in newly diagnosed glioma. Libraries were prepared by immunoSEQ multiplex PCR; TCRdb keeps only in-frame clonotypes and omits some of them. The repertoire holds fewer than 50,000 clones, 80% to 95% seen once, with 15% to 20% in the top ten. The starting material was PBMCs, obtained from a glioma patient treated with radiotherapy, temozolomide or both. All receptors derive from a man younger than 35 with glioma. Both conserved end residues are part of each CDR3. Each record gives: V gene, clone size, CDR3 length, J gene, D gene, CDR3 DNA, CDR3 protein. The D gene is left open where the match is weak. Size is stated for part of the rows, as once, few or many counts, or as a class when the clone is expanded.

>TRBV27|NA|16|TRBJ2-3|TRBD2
TGTGCCAGCAGTCGCCTTAGCGGGAGCAATCAAGATACGCAGTATTTT
CASSRLSGSNQDTQYF
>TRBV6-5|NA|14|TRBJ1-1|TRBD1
TGTGCCAGCAGCCAGGGGGACTCCCGATACGGAGCTTTCTTT
CASSQGDSRYGAFF
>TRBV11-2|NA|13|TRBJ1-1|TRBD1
TGTGCCAGCAGCCCGACAGGGGCCACTGAAGCTTTCTTT
CASSPTGATEAFF
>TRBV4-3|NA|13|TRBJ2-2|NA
TGCGCCAGCAGCCAAGACAACACCGGGGAGCTGTTTTTT
CASSQDNTGELFF
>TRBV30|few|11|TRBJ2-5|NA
TGTGCCTGGGCCAGGGGAGTCCCCCAGTACTTC
CAWARGVPQYF
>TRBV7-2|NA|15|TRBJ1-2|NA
TGTGCCAGCAGCTTAGCGGGGGACGCAGGCTATGGCTACACCTTC
CASSLAGDAGYGYTF
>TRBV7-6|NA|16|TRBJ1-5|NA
TGTGCCAGCAGCCCCAGTCCAGGGTCAAGCAATCAGCCCCAGCATTTT
CASSPSPGSSNQPQHF
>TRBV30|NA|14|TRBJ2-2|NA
TGTGCCTGGAGGCCGGAAGGGGACACCGGGGAGCTGTTTTTT
CAWRPEGDTGELFF
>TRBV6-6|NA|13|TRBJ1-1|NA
TGTGCCAGCAGTTTGACATCGAACACTGAAGCTTTCTTT
CASSLTSNTEAFF
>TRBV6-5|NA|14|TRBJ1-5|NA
TGTGCCAGCAGTTACCGCCAGGGTAGTCAGCCCCAGCATTTT
CASSYRQGSQPQHF
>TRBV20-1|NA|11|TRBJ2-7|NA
TGCAGTGCTAGAGCCGGTTACGAGCAGTACTTC
CSARAGYEQYF
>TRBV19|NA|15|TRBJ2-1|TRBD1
TGTGCCAGTACCGCCGGGACAGGGGGCCGAAATGAGCAGTTCTTC
CASTAGTGGRNEQFF
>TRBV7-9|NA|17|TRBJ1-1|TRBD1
TGTGCCAGCAGCTTAGCTGGGAGGGGACAGGGGGCTTTTGAAGCTTTCTTT
CASSLAGRGQGAFEAFF
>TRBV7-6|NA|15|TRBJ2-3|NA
TGTGCCAGCAGCTTAGTCCCTCAGGGCACAGATACGCAGTATTTT
CASSLVPQGTDTQYF
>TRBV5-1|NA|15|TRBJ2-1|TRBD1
TGCGCCAGCAGCTTGGGGGGGACGACAGGGAATGAGCAGTTCTTC
CASSLGGTTGNEQFF
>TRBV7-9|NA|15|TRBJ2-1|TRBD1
TGTGCCAGCAGCCTCGGGACAGGGGGTGCGAATGAGCAGTTCTTC
CASSLGTGGANEQFF
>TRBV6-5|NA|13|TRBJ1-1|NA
TGTGCCAGCAGTGCGCCGGGACTGACTGAAGCTTTCTTT
CASSAPGLTEAFF
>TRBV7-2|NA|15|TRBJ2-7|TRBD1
TGTGCCAGCAGCTTAGAGGGACAGGTGGGTTACGAGCAGTACTTC
CASSLEGQVGYEQYF
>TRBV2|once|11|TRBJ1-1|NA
TGTGCCAGCAGGTTGTACACTGAAGCTTTCTTT
CASRLYTEAFF
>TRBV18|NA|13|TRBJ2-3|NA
TGTGCCAGCTCACCAGGGGTTACAGATACGCAGTATTTT
CASSPGVTDTQYF
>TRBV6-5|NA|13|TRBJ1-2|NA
TGTGCCAGCAGCCAGGGGAGGGCAGGAGGCTACACCTTC
CASSQGRAGGYTF
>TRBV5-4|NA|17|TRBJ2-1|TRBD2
TGTGCCAGCAGCTTGGAGGGACTAGCGGGAGGGTACAATGAGCAGTTCTTC
CASSLEGLAGGYNEQFF
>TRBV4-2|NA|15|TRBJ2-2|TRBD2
TGTGCCAGCAGCCAAGGACTAGCGCACACCGGGGAGCTGTTTTTT
CASSQGLAHTGELFF
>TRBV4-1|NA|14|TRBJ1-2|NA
TGCGCCAGCAGCCAAGTTGGGACCTACTATGGCTACACCTTC
CASSQVGTYYGYTF
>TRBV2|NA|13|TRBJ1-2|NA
TGTGCCAGCAGTGAGAGCGACTCCTATGGCTACACCTTC
CASSESDSYGYTF
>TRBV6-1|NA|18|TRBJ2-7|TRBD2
TGTGCCAGCAGTGAAGCTAGGGGACTAGCGGACCGCTCCTACGAGCAGTACTTC
CASSEARGLADRSYEQYF
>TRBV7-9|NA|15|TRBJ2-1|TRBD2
TGTGCCAGCAGCCCCGGGGGGGCGGGAGGTAATGAGCAGTTCTTC
CASSPGGAGGNEQFF
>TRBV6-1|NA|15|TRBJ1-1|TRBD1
TGTGCCAGCAGTGAAGGGGCAGGGGGCGGCACTGAAGCTTTCTTT
CASSEGAGGGTEAFF
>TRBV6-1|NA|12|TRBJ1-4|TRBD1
TGTGCCAGCAACGACAGGGGGGAGGGATTGGGCTTT
CASNDRGEGLGF
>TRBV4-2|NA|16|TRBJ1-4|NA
TGTGCCAGCAGCCAAGATCTCGCGCCCTTTAACGAAAAACTGTTTTTT
CASSQDLAPFNEKLFF
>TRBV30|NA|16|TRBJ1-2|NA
TGTGCCTGGAGTCCCATAGGGGGTCGGGGGGCCTATGGCTACACCTTC
CAWSPIGGRGAYGYTF
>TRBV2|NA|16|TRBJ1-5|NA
TGTGCCAGCACCCTTGGGGCTATCTATAGCAATCAGCCCCAGCATTTT
CASTLGAIYSNQPQHF
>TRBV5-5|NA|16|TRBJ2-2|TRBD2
TGTGCCAGCAGCTTGGAGCCGGGAGGGAGCACCGGGGAGCTGTTTTTT
CASSLEPGGSTGELFF
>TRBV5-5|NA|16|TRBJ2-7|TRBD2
TGTGCCAGCAGCTTTAACCGACTAGCGGGAGGTAGGGAGCAGTACTTC
CASSFNRLAGGREQYF
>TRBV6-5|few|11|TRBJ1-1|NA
TGTGCCAGCAGGAAAAACACTGAAGCTTTCTTT
CASRKNTEAFF
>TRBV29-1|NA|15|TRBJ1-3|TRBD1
TGCAGCGTTCGGACAGGACTTCTCTCTGGAAACACCATATATTTT
CSVRTGLLSGNTIYF
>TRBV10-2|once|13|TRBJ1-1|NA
TGCGCCAGCAGTGGACAGAGGAACACTGAAGCTTTCTTT
CASSGQRNTEAFF
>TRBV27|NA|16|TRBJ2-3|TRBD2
TGTGCCAGCAGTTTATACAGCGGGAGGGGTTCCGATACGCAGTATTTT
CASSLYSGRGSDTQYF
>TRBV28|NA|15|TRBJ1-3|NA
TGTGCCAGCAGTTTGGCTTACAGTGTGGGAAACACCATATATTTT
CASSLAYSVGNTIYF
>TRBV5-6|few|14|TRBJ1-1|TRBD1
TGTGCCAGCAGCTTCGGGTTGACAGGGACTGAAGCTTTCTTT
CASSFGLTGTEAFF
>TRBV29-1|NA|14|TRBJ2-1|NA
TGCGCCGCCACCCCGGGGAGCTCCTACAATGAGCAGTTCTTC
CAATPGSSYNEQFF
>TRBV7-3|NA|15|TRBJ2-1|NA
TGTGCCAGCAGCTTAAAGGGAGACTGGAGGAATGAGCAGTTCTTC
CASSLKGDWRNEQFF
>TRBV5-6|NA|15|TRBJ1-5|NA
TGTGCCAGCAGCTTGGGGGGTTATAGCAATCAGCCCCAGCATTTT
CASSLGGYSNQPQHF
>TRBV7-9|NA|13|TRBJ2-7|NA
TGTGCCACTGACCGGACGGGAACCTACGAGCAGTACTTC
CATDRTGTYEQYF
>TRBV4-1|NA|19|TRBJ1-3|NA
TGCGCCAGCAGCCAACCAACCAGACTTTCAGGAAGCTCTGGAAACACCATATATTTT
CASSQPTRLSGSSGNTIYF
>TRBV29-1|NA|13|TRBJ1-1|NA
TGCAGCGCTCAAGCAGGTGGCAACACTGAAGCTTTCTTT
CSAQAGGNTEAFF
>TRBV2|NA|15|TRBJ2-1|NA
TGTGCCAGCACCGGGGACTCAGGCTCCTACAATGAGCAGTTCTTC
CASTGDSGSYNEQFF
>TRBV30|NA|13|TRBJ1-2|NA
TGTGCCTGGAGTGATCAGGGGTTCTATGGCTACACCTTC
CAWSDQGFYGYTF
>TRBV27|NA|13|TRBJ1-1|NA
TGTGCCAGCAGCAGCGGGTCCTACACTGAAGCTTTCTTT
CASSSGSYTEAFF
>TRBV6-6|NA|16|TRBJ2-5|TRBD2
TGTGCCAGCAGTTACGATCCTAGCGGGATGCAAGAGACCCAGTACTTC
CASSYDPSGMQETQYF
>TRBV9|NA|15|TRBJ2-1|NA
TGTGCCAGCAGCGTAGTTGGCGAGACCTACAATGAGCAGTTCTTC
CASSVVGETYNEQFF
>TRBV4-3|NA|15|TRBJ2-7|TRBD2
TGCGCCAGCAGCCCCCGGGCTAGCGGGACCTACGAGCAGTACTTC
CASSPRASGTYEQYF
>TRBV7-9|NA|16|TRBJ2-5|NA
TGTGCCAGCAGCTGGGTACGTTCGGGTCACCAAGAGACCCAGTACTTC
CASSWVRSGHQETQYF
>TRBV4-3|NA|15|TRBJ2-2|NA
TGCGCCAGCAGCCAAGACAGGGTGCTCACCGGGGAGCTGTTTTTT
CASSQDRVLTGELFF
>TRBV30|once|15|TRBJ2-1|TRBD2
TGTGCCTGGACCAGGGGACTAGGCACCTACAATGAGCAGTTCTTC
CAWTRGLGTYNEQFF
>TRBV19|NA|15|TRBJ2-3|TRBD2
TGTGCCAGTTCGGGGACTAGCGGGAGGACAGATACGCAGTATTTT
CASSGTSGRTDTQYF
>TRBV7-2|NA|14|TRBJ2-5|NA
TGTGCCAGCAGCCGCCAAAGGGCACAAGAGACCCAGTACTTC
CASSRQRAQETQYF
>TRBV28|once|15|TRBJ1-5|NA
TGTGCCAGCAGCAGGACCGTTTATAGCAATCAGCCCCAGCATTTT
CASSRTVYSNQPQHF
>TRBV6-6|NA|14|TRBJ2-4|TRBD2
TGTGCCAGCAGCCTAGATAGCGGGAGTGACATTCAGTACTTC
CASSLDSGSDIQYF
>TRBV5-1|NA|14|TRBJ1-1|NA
TGCGCCAGCAGCTTGAGCGTCCAGGTGGGTGAAGCTTTCTTT
CASSLSVQVGEAFF